This T cell receptor beta chain came from a study of Ad26.COV2.S vaccination and SARS-CoV-2 variants. Regarding the study as a whole: Possible underestimation of total T cell responses by the TCR breadth and depth analyses was noted.

Libraries were prepared by immunoSEQ multiplex PCR; TCRdb keeps only in-frame clonotypes and omits some of them. The sample holds around 310,000 clones, roughly 90% seen once. Turning to this clone: The antigen is unknown.

The treatment: 15 to 20 received Ad26.COV2.S at low or high dose, single or two shots; about 5 received placebo; per-sample allocation not given. Specimen acquisition occurred on day 63 following the initial vaccine or placebo injection. In the vaccine, an Ad26 vector expressed the SARS-CoV-2 spike of the Wuhan strain. This specimen was peripheral blood, taken in a trial of Ad26.COV2.S vaccine versus placebo. This receptor was taken from a person between 18 and 60 years old who received the Ad26.COV2.S COVID-19 vaccine or a placebo.

CDR3 sequence reads: CAISTSGVSNEQFF. The CDR3 DNA follows: TGTGCCATCTCGACTAGCGGGGTTTCCAATGAGCAGTTCTTC. The chain combines TRBV10-3 with TRBJ2-1, with 11 bases aligning to TRBD2. CDR1 ENHRY and CDR2 SYGVKD come from the germline V gene. V shed 8 bases, J shed 6 bases, and the junction held 6 bases outside the gene matches. The CDR3 runs 14 residues.